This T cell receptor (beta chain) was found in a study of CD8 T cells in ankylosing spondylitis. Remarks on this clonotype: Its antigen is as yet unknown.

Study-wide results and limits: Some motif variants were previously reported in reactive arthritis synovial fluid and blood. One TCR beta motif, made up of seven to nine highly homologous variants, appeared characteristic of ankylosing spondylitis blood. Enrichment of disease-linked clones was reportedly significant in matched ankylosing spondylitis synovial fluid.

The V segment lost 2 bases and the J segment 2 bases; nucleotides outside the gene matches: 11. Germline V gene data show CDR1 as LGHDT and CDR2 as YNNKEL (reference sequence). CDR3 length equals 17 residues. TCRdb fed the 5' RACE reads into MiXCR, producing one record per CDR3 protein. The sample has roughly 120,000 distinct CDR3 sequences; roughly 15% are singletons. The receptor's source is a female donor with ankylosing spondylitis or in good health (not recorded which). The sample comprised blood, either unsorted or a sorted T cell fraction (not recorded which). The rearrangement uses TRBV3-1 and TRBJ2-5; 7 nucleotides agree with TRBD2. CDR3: CASSQIWGGKPQETQYF. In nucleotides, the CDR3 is TGTGCCAGCAGCCAAATTTGGGGGGGAAAACCTCAAGAGACCCAGTACTTC.